These 25 T cell receptor beta chains were sequenced from one sample in a study of cytomegalovirus exposure and HLA in healthy donors. Vbeta (60) and Jbeta (13) primers were used in the PCR. The protocol was immunoSEQ multiplex PCR, while the TCRdb copy is restricted to in-frame clones and leaves out a portion. There are about 130,000 clones in the sample; 75% to 90% occur only once, and 3% to 3.5% lies in the top ten. Sequencing was carried out using PBMCs. The receptors here all came from a male donor in good health and CMV-seronegative.

As concerns this clone: A junction boundary mismatches the germline segment, possibly from a read error. The chain has TRBV7-9 and TRBJ2-3, with TRBD2 identical over 10 bases. Per germline, CDR1 SEHNR and CDR2 FQNEAQ (reference sequence). The CDR3 covers 17 residues. In DNA, the CDR3 is TGTGCCAGCAGCGCTCCATTCGCTAGCGGGGGCACATATACGCAGTATTTT. Its translation: CASSAPFASGGTYTQYF.

As DNA, the CDR3 is TGTGCCAGCAATCTACTGGGAGGGGAAGCTTTCTTT. This sequence encodes CASNLLGGEAFF. The chain joins TRBV25-1 to TRBJ1-1; D is undetermined. The CDR3 runs to 12 residues. Germline V gives CDR1 MGHDK, CDR2 SYGVNS. V lost 7 bases, J lost 8 bases, and 14 bases lay in between.

A word on this clone: The junction shows a germline mismatch at one end, possibly a read error. The chain employs TRBV7-9 and TRBJ1-2, with D possibly TRBD1 on 6 matching bases. There are 15 residues in the CDR3. Germline CDR1 and CDR2: SEHNR and FQNEAQ (reference sequence). CDR3 sequence: CSSSTLQGPYYGYTF. In DNA, the CDR3 is TGTTCCAGCAGCACACTTCAGGGGCCGTACTATGGCTACACCTTC.

The CDR3 spells CAWSEGSGQPQHF. The CDR3 DNA reads as TGTGCCTGGAGTGAAGGAAGCGGTCAGCCCCAGCATTTT. The chain uses TRBV30 and TRBJ1-5, with D unclear. Trimming cost V 1 base and J 6 bases, with 10 bases left between them. The CDR3 is made up of 13 amino acids. Germline CDR1 and CDR2: GTSNPN and SVGIG (reference sequence).

The rearrangement uses TRBV5-5 and TRBJ1-1, with a tentative D call TRBD1 (5 bases). The germline CDR1 and CDR2 sequences are SGHKS and YYEKEE (reference sequence). Trimming stripped 0 bases from V and 0 bases from J, with 9 bases between. This CDR3 is built from 15 residues. The CDR3, as DNA: TGTGCCAGCAGCTTGGCCAGGGCCATGAACACTGAAGCTTTCTTT. Its translation is CASSLARAMNTEAFF.

The chain employs TRBV2 and TRBJ2-2; D gene ambiguous. The CDR3 has 15 amino acids. Germline CDR1 is SNHLY and CDR2 is FYNNEI. Trimming shortened V by 0 bases and J by 5 bases, and 10 bases separated the two germline ends. The chain's CDR3 is CASSEALSGTGELFF. CDR3 DNA sequence: TGTGCCAGCAGTGAAGCACTCTCGGGTACCGGGGAGCTGTTTTTT.

This clone turned up a few times. The chain carries TRBV5-5 and TRBJ2-1; TRBD2 matches 13 bases. Losses at the gene ends were 5 bases for V and 3 bases for J; bases not matched to a gene: 8. Germline CDR1 and CDR2: SGHKS and YYEKEE (reference sequence). CDR3 length: 17 residues. The CDR3 nucleotides read TGTGCCAGCAGACCGACTAGCGGGGGGCGTTACTACAATGAGCAGTTCTTC. Its translation is CASRPTSGGRYYNEQFF.

This clone was picked up a small number of times. Mismatch with germline at one junction end may stem from a read error. The chain recombines TRBV6-6 with TRBJ2-3; 10 positions match TRBD2. The V gene's germline CDR1 is MNHNY and CDR2 SVGAGI (reference sequence). This CDR3 region has 12 residues. In DNA, the CDR3 is TGTGCCAGCAGCATACTAGCGGGGAGGTGTGATTTT. Translation: CASSILAGRCDF.

V is TRBV18 and J is TRBJ1-4; TRBD1 is a possible D gene (6 bases). Germline V gene lookup returns CDR1 KGHSH and CDR2 LQKENI. The V gene lost 1 base and the J gene lost 2 bases, with 8 bases spanning the gap. This CDR3 contains 15 residues. The CDR3 is CASSPRDMTNEKLFF. Here the CDR3 DNA reads TGTGCCAGCTCACCACGGGACATGACTAATGAAAAACTGTTTTTT.

The chain recombines TRBV7-2 with TRBJ2-5, with 8 bases fitting TRBD2. Trimming cost V 4 bases and J 1 base; bases outside gene matches: 8. CDR1 and CDR2 (germline): SGHTA, FQGNSA. CDR3 size: 16 residues. CDR3 sequence (DNA): TGTGCCAGCAGCTCCCGACTGGCGGGGGGCCAAGAGACCCAGTACTTC. Protein product: CASSSRLAGGQETQYF.

For the CDR3, the DNA is TGTGCCAGCAGTACCAAGACAGGGTCCACCGGGGAGCTGTTTTTT. It specifies CASSTKTGSTGELFF. The chain is built from TRBV6-5 and TRBJ2-2; 7 positions match TRBD1. Germline V gene lookup returns CDR1 MNHEY and CDR2 SVGAGI. The V and J ends lost 5 bases and 4 bases, in that order; junction bases with no gene match: 7. The CDR3 spans 15 residues.

This clone was seen only once. This chain joins TRBV2 and TRBJ2-7; 10 positions agree with TRBD1. CDR1 SNHLY and CDR2 FYNNEI come from the germline V gene. There are 14 residues in the CDR3. J gave up 4 bases and V 7 bases, and 7 bases lay outside the gene matches. CDR3 amino acids: CASTGTGAGYEQYF. In DNA, the CDR3 is TGTGCCAGCACCGGGACAGGGGCAGGGTACGAGCAGTACTTC. Full variable domain (outside the CDR3, taken from reference TRBV2 and TRBJ2-7): EPEVTQTPSHQVTQMGQEVILRCVPISNHLYFYWYRQILGQKVEFLVSFYNNEISEKSEIFDDQFSVERPDGSNFTLKIRSTKLEDSAMYFCASTGTGAGYEQYFGPGTRLTVT.

This clone was counted only a few times. The J gene is TRBJ2-2, the V gene TRBV6-1, with D possibly matching TRBD1 (6 bases). Germline CDR1 reads MNHNS; CDR2 reads SASEGT. The CDR3 is 15 amino acids. With 1 base removed from V and 5 bases from J, the gap between germline ends came to 11 bases. DNA of the CDR3: TGTGCCAGCAGTGAAGTTCAGGGGTCTACCGGGGAGCTGTTTTTT. Its protein is CASSEVQGSTGELFF.

The V call is TRBV6-5, the J call TRBJ2-1; 14 bases map to TRBD2. With 5 bases clipped from V and 8 bases from J, the junction kept 2 bases outside the gene matches. Looked up from germline, CDR1 is MNHEY and CDR2 is SVGAGI. The CDR3 length is 14 residues. CDR3 loop: CASSRTSGRYEQFF. DNA for the CDR3: TGTGCCAGCAGTCGGACTAGCGGGAGGTATGAGCAGTTCTTC.

The V gene is TRBV7-2, the J gene TRBJ1-5; 9 bases map to TRBD1. V was clipped by 5 bases and J by 4 bases; unmatched bases: 3. The V gene's germline CDR1 is SGHTA and CDR2 FQGNSA. The CDR3 has 14 residues. The DNA for the CDR3 is TGTGCCAGCAGCCCGACAGGGGGGAATCAGCCCCAGCATTTT. It translates to CASSPTGGNQPQHF.

V gene TRBV21-1 combines with J gene TRBJ2-1; the table names TRBD2, a call not compared with the DNA. TRBV21-1 is assigned pseudogene status. CDR3 size: 16 residues. The CDR3 coding sequence is TGTGCCAGCAGGCCCCCGGCGGGGACTTCCTACAATGAGCAGTTCTTC. It is translated as CASRPPAGTSYNEQFF.

In DNA, the CDR3 is TGTGCCAGCAGTCCCAACCACAGAGATACGCAGTATTTT. This sequence encodes CASSPNHRDTQYF. V gene TRBV28 combines with J gene TRBJ2-3, with D unclear. This CDR3 has 13 residues. Deletions cut 5 bases from V and 5 bases from J, with 11 bases between. Germline V gene data show CDR1 as MDHEN and CDR2 as SYDVKM.

This rearrangement joins TRBV5-1 to TRBJ2-2, with a possible D match to TRBD2 (6 bases). The V end was cut by 5 bases, the J end by 3 bases, with 11 bases between. This CDR3 is 14 amino acids long. Germline values: CDR1 SGHRS, CDR2 YFSETQ. DNA for the CDR3: TGCGCCAGCAGTCGACTAGAGGACACCGGGGAGCTGTTTTTT. Protein: CASSRLEDTGELFF.

Of note for this clone: The identical CDR3 is also encoded by other nucleotide sequences in the sample. The chain recombines TRBV5-1 with TRBJ1-1; possibly TRBD1 for D (5 bases). Trimming cost V 0 bases and J 1 base, with 7 bases left between them. Germline V gene lookup returns CDR1 SGHRS and CDR2 YFSETQ. The CDR3 consists of 14 residues. The CDR3 loop reads CASSLAGQNTEAFF. The CDR3 DNA sequence: TGCGCCAGCAGCTTGGCAGGGCAGAACACTGAAGCTTTCTTT.

This clone was recorded once. The chain links TRBV28 to TRBJ1-1; D possibly corresponds to TRBD1 (5 bases). Deletions cut 3 bases from V and 8 bases from J, with 16 bases between. Germline-derived CDR1 and CDR2 are MDHEN and SYDVKM. The CDR3 totals 14 residues. CDR3 region: CASSFSPVGGEAFF. In nucleotides, the CDR3 is TGTGCCAGCAGTTTTTCCCCGGTGGGGGGGGAAGCTTTCTTT.

This clone has a single count. The chain carries TRBV6-5 and TRBJ1-3; 7 bases match TRBD1. CDR3 length equals 13 residues. The V gene end was trimmed by 3 bases and the J gene end by 6 bases; junction bases not matched to a gene: 2. Germline assignment: CDR1 MNHEY and CDR2 SVGAGI. The CDR3 DNA follows: TGTGCCAGCAGTTATACAGGGGCAAACACCATATATTTT. Encoded protein: CASSYTGANTIYF.

The chain is built from TRBV5-6 and TRBJ2-5; D gene ambiguous. Deletions cut 0 bases from V and 2 bases from J, with 14 bases between. The CDR3 loop spans 16 amino acids. Looked up from germline, CDR1 is SGHDT and CDR2 is YYEEEE. CDR3 nucleotides: TGTGCCAGCAGCTTGGAGATTGGGCCAGGTCAAGAGACCCAGTACTTC. This codes for CASSLEIGPGQETQYF.

Regarding this clone: The germline gene is not matched at one end of the junction; a read error may be the cause. The V and J genes are TRBV30 and TRBJ2-6, with D perhaps matching TRBD1 (5 bases). The CDR3 totals 14 residues. Germline loops: CDR1 GTSNPN, CDR2 SVGIG (reference sequence). CDR3 protein: CAWRALAGANGLTF. The CDR3 DNA reads as TGTGCCTGGAGGGCGCTCGCTGGGGCCAACGGCCTGACTTTC.

DNA of the CDR3: TGTGCCAGCAGCCAGGACTCACGTCCGGAGCAGTACTTC. Its protein is CASSQDSRPEQYF. The chain has TRBV4-2 and TRBJ2-7, with D maybe TRBD2 (5 bases). Germline V gene lookup returns CDR1 LGHNA and CDR2 YNFKEQ. The CDR3 totals 13 residues. Trimming cost V 3 bases and J 7 bases, with 13 bases left between them.

This rearrangement joins TRBV9 to TRBJ2-5, with a weak D call TRBD1 (5 bases). V shed 0 bases and J shed 1 base, with 10 bases lying between them. The V gene's germline CDR1 is SGDLS and CDR2 YYNGEE. The CDR3 contains 15 residues. This CDR3 is CASSVVQGTQETQYF. CDR3 coding DNA: TGTGCCAGCAGCGTAGTTCAGGGCACCCAAGAGACCCAGTACTTC. Looking up the rest from reference TRBV9 and TRBJ2-5 gives the full variable domain: DSGVTQTPKHLITATGQRVTLRCSPRSGDLSVYWYQQSLDQGLQFLIQYYNGEERAKGNILERFSAQQFPDLHSELNLSSLELGDSALYFCASSVVQGTQETQYFGPGTRLLVL.